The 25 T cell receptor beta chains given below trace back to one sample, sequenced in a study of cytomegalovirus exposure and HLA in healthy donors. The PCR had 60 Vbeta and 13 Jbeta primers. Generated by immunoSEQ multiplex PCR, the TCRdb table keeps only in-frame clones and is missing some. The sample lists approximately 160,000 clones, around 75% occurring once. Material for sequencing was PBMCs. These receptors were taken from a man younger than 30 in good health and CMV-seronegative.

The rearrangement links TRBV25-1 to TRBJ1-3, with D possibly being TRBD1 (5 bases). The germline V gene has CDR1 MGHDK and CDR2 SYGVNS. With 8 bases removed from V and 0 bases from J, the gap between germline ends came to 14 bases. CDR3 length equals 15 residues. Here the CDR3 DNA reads TGTGCCAGCCCACCTCAAGACAGCTCTGGAAACACCATATATTTT. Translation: CASPPQDSSGNTIYF.

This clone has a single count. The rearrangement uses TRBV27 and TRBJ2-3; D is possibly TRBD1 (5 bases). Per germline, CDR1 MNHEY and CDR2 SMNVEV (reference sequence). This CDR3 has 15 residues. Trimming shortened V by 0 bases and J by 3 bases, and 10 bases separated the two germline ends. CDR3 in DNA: TGTGCCAGCAGTTTATCCCACCAGGGTACAGATACGCAGTATTTT. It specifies CASSLSHQGTDTQYF.

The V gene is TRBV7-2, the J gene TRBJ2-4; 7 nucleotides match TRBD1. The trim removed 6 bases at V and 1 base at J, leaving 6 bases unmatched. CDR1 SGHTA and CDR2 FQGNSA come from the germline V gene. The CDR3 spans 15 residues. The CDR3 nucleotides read TGTGCCAGCAGGTCTACAGGGGCGGCCAAAAACATTCAGTACTTC. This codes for CASRSTGAAKNIQYF.

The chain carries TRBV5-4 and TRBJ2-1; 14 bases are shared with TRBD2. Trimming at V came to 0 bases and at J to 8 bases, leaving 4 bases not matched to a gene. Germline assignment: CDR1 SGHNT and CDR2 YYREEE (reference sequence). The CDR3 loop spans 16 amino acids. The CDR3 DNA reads TGTGCCAGCAGCTTGGGACTAGCGGGAGGGGGGTATGAGCAGTTCTTC. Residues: CASSLGLAGGGYEQFF.

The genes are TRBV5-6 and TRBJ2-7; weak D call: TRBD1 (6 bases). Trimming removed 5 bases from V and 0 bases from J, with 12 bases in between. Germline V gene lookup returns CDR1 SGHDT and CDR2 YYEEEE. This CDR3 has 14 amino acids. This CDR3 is CASSLQGPSYEQYF. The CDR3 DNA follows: TGTGCCAGCAGTTTACAGGGCCCCTCCTACGAGCAGTACTTC.

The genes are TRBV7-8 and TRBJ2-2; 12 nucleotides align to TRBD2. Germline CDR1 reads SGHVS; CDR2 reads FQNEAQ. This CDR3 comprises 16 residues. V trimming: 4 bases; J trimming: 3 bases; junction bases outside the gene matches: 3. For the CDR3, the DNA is TGTGCCAGCAGCTCCCCTAGCGGGAGGGACACCGGGGAGCTGTTTTTT. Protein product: CASSSPSGRDTGELFF.

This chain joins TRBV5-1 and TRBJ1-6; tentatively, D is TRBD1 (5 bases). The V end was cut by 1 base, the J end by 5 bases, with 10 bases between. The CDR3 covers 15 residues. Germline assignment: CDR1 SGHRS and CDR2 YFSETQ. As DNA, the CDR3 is TGCGCCAGCAGCTTGATAGGGGCGGATAATTCACCCCTCCACTTT. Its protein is CASSLIGADNSPLHF.

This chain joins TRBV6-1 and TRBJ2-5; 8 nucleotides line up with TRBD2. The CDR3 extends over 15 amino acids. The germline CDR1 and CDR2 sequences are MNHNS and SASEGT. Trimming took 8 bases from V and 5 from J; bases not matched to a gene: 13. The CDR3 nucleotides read TGTGCCAGCGAATTTTGGGGAGCGGGAGTTGAGACCCAGTACTTC. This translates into CASEFWGAGVETQYF.

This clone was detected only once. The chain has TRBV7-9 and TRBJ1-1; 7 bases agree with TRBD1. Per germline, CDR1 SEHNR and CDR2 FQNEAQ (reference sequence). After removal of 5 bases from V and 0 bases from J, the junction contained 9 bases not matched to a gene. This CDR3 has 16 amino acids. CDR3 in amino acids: CASSRPTGPMNTEAFF. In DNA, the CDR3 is TGTGCCAGCAGCCGTCCGACAGGGCCCATGAACACTGAAGCTTTCTTT.

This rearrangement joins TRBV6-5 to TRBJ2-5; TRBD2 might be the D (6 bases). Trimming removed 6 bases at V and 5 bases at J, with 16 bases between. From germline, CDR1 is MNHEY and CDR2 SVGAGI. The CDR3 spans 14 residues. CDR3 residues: CASSVRAGRETQYF. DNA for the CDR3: TGTGCCAGCAGCGTCAGGGCGGGGCGGGAGACCCAGTACTTC.

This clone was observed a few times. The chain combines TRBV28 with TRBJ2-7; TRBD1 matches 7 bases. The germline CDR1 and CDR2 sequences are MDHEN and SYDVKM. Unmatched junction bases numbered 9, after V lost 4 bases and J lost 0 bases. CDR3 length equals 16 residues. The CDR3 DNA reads TGTGCCAGCAGTTCTTCAGGGGGTAGTTTCTCCTACGAGCAGTACTTC. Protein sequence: CASSSSGGSFSYEQYF.

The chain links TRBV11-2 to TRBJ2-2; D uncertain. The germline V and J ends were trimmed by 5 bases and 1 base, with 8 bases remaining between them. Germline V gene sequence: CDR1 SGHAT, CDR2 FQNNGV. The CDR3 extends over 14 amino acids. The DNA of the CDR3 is TGTGCCAGCAGCGCACTGAGGAACACCGGGGAGCTGTTTTTT. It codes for CASSALRNTGELFF.

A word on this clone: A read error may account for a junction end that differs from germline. The CDR3 sequence: CSSGGAQGADPSNQPQHF. Here the CDR3 DNA reads TGTTCCAGCGGGGGGGCCCAGGGGGCGGACCCGAGCAATCAGCCCCAGCATTTT. This chain connects TRBV7-9 to TRBJ1-5, with 8 bases matching TRBD1. The CDR3 length is 18 residues. Germline CDR1 and CDR2: SEHNR and FQNEAQ (reference sequence).

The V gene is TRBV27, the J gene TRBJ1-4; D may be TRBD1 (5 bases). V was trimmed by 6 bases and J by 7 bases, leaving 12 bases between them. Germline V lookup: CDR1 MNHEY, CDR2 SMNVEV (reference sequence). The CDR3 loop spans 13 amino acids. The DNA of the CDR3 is TGTGCCAGCAGAGGGTGGGGGGTTGAAAAACTGTTTTTT. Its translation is CASRGWGVEKLFF. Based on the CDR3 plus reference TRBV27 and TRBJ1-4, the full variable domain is EAQVTQNPRYLITVTGKKLTVTCSQNMNHEYMSWYRQDPGLGLRQIYYSMNVEVTDKGDVPEGYKVSRKEKRNFPLILESPSPNQTSLYFCASRGWGVEKLFFGSGTQLSVL.

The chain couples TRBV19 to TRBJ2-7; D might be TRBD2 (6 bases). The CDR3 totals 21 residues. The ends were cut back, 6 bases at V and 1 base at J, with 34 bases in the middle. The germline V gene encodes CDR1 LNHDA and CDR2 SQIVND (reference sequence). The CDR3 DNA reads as TGTGCCAGTAGCCGACGACCGTCTGGGAGAGAGGGAACGGGGGAGTCCTACGAGCAGTACTTC. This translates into CASSRRPSGREGTGESYEQYF.

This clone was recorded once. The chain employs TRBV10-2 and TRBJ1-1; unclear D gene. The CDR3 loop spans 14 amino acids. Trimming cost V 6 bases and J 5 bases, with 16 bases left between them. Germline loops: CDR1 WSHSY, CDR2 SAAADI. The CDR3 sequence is CASSVLPTGTEAFF. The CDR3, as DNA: TGCGCCAGCAGCGTTTTACCCACGGGAACTGAAGCTTTCTTT.

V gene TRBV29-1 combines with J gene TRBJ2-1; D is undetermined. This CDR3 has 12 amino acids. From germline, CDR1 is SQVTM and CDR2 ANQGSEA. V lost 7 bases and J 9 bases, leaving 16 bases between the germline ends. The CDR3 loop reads CSATPTVGEQFF. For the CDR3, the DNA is TGCAGCGCAACCCCTACGGTTGGTGAGCAGTTCTTC.

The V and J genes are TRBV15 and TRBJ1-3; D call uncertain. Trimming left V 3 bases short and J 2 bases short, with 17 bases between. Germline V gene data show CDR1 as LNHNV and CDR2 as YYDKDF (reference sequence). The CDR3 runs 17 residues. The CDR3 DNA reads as TGTGCCACCAGCAGTTCCCGAGGGTCAAGTACTGGAAACACCATATATTTT. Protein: CATSSSRGSSTGNTIYF. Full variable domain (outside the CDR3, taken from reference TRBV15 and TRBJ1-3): DAMVIQNPRYQVTQFGKPVTLSCSQTLNHNVMYWYQQKSSQAPKLLFHYYDKDFNNEADTPDNFQSRRPNTSFCFLDIRSPGLGDTAMYLCATSSSRGSSTGNTIYFGEGSWLTVV.

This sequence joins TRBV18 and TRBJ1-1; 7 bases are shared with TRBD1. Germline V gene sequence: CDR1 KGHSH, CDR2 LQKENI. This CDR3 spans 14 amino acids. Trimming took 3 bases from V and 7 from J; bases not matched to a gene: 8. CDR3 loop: CASSPADRVIEAFF. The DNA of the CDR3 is TGTGCCAGCTCACCTGCAGACAGGGTTATTGAAGCTTTCTTT. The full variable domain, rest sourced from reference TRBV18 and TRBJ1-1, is NAGVMQNPRHLVRRRGQEARLRCSPMKGHSHVYWYRQLPEEGLKFMVYLQKENIIDESGMPKERFSAEFPKEGPSILRIQQVVRGDSAAYFCASSPADRVIEAFFGQGTRLTVV.

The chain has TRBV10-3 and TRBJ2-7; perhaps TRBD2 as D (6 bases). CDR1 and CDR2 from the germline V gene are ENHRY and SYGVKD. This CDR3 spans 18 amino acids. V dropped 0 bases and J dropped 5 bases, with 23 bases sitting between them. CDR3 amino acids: CAISESIGGGPLKDEQYF. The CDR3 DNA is TGTGCCATCAGTGAGTCGATCGGGGGAGGACCTCTTAAGGACGAGCAGTACTTC.

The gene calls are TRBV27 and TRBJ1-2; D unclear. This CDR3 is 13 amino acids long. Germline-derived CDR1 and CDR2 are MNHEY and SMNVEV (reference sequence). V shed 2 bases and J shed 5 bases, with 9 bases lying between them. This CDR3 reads CASSLNSFYGYTF. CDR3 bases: TGTGCCAGCAGTTTAAATTCTTTTTATGGCTACACCTTC.

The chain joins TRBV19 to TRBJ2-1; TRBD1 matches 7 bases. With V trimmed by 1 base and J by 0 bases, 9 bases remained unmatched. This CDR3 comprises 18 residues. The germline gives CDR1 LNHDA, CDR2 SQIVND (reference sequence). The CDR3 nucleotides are TGTGCCAGTAGTATAGGCCCGACAGGGATCAGCTCCTACAATGAGCAGTTCTTC. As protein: CASSIGPTGISSYNEQFF.

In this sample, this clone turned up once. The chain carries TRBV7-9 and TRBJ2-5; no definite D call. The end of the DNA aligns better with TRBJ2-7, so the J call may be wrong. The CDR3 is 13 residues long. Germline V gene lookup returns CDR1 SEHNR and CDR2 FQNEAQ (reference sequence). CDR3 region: CASSYGPSYEQYF. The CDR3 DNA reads TGTGCCAGCAGCTATGGTCCCTCCTACGAGCAGTACTTC.

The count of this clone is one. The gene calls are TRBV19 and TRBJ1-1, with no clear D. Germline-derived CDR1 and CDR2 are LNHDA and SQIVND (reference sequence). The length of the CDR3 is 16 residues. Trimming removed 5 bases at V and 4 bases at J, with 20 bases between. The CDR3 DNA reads TGTGCCAGTAGTCTCCCCGCGATCTTGCCGGTCACTGAAGCTTTCTTT. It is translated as CASSLPAILPVTEAFF.

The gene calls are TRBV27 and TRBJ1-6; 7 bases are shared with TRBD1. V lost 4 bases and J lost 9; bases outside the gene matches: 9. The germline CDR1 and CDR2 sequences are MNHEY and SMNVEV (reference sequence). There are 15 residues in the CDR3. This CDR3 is CASSSPGGGGSPLHF. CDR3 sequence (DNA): TGTGCCAGCAGTTCCCCGGGAGGGGGCGGTTCACCCCTCCACTTT.